The T cell receptor (beta chain) described here comes from a study of human T cells and chemical hapten exposure. For the study at large: The study traced per-sample TCR yield variation mainly to small differences in pooled library volumes.

Study conclusions and caveats: Among TCRs, those above 1 in 1000 frequency were unaffected by DPC sensitization.

CDR1 and CDR2 (germline): GTSNPN, SVGIG (reference sequence). V lost 2 bases and J 6 bases, leaving 10 bases between the germline ends. The CDR3 contains 12 residues. This clonotype has at least ten counts. Its antigen is not identified. Time point described: healthy volunteer bleed at 6 weeks. Total RNA came from unfractionated whole blood. The library attached unique molecular identifiers to individual cDNA molecules. Original handling: Sample TCR counts, which ranged from about 23,224 to 700,000, had a median of approximately 96,000. TCRdb itself ran the RACE reads through MiXCR, one entry per CDR3 protein. TCRdb's processing, not the study's, gives the V and J calls here. The table lists about 34,000 distinct CDR3 sequences, roughly 5% of them singletons, with around 13% in the top ten.

Sequencing was performed on whole blood. The rearrangement uses TRBV30 and TRBJ1-2; no definite D call. This TCR was recovered from a human donor in good health. Some clones in this sample may be carry-over from other donors' samples. The CDR3 spells CAWSTNFNGYTF. The CDR3 DNA reads as TGTGCCTGGAGTACCAACTTTAATGGCTACACCTTC.